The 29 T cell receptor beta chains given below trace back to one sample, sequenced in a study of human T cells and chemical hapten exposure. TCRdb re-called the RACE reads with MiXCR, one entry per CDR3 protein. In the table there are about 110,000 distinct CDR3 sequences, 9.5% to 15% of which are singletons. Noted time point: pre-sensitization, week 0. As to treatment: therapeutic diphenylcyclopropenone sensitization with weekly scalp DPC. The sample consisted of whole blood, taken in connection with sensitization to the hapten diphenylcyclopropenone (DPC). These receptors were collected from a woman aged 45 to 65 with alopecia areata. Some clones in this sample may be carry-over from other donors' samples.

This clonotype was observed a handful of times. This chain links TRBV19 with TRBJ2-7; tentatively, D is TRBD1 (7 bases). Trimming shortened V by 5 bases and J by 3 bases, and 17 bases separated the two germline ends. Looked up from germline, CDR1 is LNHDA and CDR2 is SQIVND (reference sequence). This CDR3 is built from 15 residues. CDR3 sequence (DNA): TGTGCCAGTAGTGCCCGTCCAGGGGGACTCTACGAGCAGTACTTC. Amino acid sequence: CASSARPGGLYEQYF.

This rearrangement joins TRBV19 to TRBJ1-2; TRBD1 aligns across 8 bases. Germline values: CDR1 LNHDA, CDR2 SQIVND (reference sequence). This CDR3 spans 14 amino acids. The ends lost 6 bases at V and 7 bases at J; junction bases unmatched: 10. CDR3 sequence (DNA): TGTGCCAGTAGCATTCAGGGGGCGAGTGCTGGCTACACCTTC. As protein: CASSIQGASAGYTF.

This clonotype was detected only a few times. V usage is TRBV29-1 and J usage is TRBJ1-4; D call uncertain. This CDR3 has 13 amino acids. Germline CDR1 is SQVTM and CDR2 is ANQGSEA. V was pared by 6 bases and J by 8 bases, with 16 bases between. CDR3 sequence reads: CSVGSGRGEKLFF. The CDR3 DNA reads TGCAGCGTGGGATCCGGGCGTGGAGAAAAACTGTTTTTT.

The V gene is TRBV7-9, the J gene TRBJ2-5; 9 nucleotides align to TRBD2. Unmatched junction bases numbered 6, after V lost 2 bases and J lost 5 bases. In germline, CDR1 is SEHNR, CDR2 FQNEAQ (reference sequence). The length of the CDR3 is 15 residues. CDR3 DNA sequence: TGTGCCAGCAGCTTACTAGCGGGGCTTGAGGAGACCCAGTACTTC. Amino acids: CASSLLAGLEETQYF.

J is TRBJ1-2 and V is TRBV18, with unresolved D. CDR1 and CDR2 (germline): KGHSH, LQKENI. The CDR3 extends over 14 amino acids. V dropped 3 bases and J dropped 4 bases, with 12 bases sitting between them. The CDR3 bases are TGTGCCAGCTCACCCAGTCAGCTAACCTATGGCTACACCTTC. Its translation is CASSPSQLTYGYTF. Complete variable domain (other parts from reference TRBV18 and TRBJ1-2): NAGVMQNPRHLVRRRGQEARLRCSPMKGHSHVYWYRQLPEEGLKFMVYLQKENIIDESGMPKERFSAEFPKEGPSILRIQQVVRGDSAAYFCASSPSQLTYGYTFGSGTRLTVV.

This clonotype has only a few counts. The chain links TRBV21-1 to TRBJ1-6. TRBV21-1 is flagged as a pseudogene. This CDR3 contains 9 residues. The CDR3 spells CASSTRLHF. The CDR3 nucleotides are TGTGCCAGCAGCACCCGCCTCCACTTT.

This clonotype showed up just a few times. The CDR3 loop is CSARIVTDYNSPLHF. As DNA, the CDR3 is TGCAGTGCTAGAATCGTGACAGACTATAATTCACCCCTCCACTTT. The V gene is TRBV20-1, the J gene TRBJ1-6, with D possibly matching TRBD1 (5 bases). CDR3 length: 15 amino acids. Trimming stripped 2 bases from V and 3 bases from J, with 11 bases between. Germline lookup yields CDR1 DFQATT and CDR2 SNEGSKA (reference sequence).

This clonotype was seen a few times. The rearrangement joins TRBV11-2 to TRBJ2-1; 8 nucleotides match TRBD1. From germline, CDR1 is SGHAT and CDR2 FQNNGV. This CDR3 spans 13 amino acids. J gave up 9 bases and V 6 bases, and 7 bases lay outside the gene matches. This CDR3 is CASRFTGGLEQFF. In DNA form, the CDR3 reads TGTGCCAGCAGATTCACAGGGGGACTTGAGCAGTTCTTC.

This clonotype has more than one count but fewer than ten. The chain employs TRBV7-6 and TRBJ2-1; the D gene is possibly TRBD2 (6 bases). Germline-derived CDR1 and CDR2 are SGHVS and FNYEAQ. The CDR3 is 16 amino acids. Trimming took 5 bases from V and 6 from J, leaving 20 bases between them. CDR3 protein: CASSRTPGLGPNEQFF. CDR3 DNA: TGTGCCAGCAGCCGAACACCGGGACTGGGACCCAATGAGCAGTTCTTC.

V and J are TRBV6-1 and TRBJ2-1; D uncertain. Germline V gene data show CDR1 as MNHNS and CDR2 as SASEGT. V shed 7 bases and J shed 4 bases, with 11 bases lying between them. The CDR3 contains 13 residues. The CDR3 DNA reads TGTGCCAGCAATCCGGGCTGGTACAATGAGCAGTTCTTC. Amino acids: CASNPGWYNEQFF.

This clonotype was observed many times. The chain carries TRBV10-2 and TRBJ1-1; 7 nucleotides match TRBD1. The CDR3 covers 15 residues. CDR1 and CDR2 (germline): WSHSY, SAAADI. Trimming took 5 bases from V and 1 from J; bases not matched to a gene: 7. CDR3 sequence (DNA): TGCGCCAGCAGTTCCCGGACAGGAGGGAACACTGAAGCTTTCTTT. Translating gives CASSSRTGGNTEAFF.

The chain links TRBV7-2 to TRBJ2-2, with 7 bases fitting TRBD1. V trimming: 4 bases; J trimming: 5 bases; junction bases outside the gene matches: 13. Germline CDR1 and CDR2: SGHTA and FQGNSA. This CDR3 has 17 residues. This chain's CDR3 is CASSWRTGPGGTGELFF. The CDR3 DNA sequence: TGTGCCAGCAGCTGGCGGACAGGCCCAGGGGGAACCGGGGAGCTGTTTTTT.

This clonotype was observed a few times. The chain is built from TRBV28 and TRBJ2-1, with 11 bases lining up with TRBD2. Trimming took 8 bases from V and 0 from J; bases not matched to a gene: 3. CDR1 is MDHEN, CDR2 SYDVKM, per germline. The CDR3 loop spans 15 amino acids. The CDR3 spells CASLLAGGSYNEQFF. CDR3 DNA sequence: TGTGCCAGCCTCCTAGCGGGAGGCTCCTACAATGAGCAGTTCTTC.

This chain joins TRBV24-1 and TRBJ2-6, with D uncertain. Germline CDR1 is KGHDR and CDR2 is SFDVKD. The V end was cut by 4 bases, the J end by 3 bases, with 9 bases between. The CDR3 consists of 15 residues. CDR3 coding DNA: TGTGCCACCAGTGACACGCGATATGGGGCCAACGTCCTGACTTTC. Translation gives CATSDTRYGANVLTF.

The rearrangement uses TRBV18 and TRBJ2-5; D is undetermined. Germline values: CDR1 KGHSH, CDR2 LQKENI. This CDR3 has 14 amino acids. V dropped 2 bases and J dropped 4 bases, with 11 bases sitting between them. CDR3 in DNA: TGTGCCAGCTCACCAGGAAGGACCCCAGAGACCCAGTACTTC. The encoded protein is CASSPGRTPETQYF. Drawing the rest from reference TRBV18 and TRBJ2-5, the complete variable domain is NAGVMQNPRHLVRRRGQEARLRCSPMKGHSHVYWYRQLPEEGLKFMVYLQKENIIDESGMPKERFSAEFPKEGPSILRIQQVVRGDSAAYFCASSPGRTPETQYFGPGTRLLVL.

The CDR3: CASSYAAESNQPQHF. In DNA, the CDR3 is TGTGCCAGCAGTTACGCGGCAGAGAGCAATCAGCCCCAGCATTTT. The rearrangement joins TRBV28 to TRBJ1-5; D unclear. The CDR3 runs to 15 residues. The V gene's germline CDR1 is MDHEN and CDR2 SYDVKM. V was shortened by 4 bases and J by 1 base, with 11 bases between the two germline ends.

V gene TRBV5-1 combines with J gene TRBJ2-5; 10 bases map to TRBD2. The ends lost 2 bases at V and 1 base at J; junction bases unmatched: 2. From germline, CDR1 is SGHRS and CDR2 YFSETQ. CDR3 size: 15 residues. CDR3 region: CASSLGTSVQETQYF. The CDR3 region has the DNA TGCGCCAGCAGCTTAGGGACTAGCGTCCAAGAGACCCAGTACTTC.

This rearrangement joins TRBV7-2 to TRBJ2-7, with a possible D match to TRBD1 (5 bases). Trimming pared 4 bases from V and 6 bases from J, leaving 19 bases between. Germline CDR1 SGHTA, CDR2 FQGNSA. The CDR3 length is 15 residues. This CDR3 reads CASSSGMGQQSEQYF. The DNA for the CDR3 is TGTGCCAGCAGCTCTGGAATGGGGCAGCAATCCGAGCAGTACTTC.

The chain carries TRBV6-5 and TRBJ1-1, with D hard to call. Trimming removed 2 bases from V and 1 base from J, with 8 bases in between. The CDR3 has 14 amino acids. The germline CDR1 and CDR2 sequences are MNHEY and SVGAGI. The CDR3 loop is CASSYLIRNTEAFF. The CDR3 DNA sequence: TGTGCCAGCAGTTACCTGATCCGGAACACTGAAGCTTTCTTT.

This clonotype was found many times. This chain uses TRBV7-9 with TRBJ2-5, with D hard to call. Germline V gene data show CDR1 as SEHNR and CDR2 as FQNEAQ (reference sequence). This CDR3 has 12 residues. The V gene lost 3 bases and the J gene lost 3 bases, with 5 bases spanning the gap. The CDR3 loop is CASSFWEETQYF. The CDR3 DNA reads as TGTGCCAGCAGCTTTTGGGAAGAGACCCAGTACTTC. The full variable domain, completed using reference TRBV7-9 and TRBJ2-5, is DTGVSQNPRHKITKRGQNVTFRCDPISEHNRLYWYRQTLGQGPEFLTYFQNEAQLEKSRLLSDRFSAERPKGSFSTLEIQRTEQGDSAMYLCASSFWEETQYFGPGTRLLVL.

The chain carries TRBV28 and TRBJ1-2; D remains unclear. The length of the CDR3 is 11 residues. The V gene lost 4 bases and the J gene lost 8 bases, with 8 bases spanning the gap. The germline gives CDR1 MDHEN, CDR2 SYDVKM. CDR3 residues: CASSSPGGYTF. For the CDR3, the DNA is TGTGCCAGCAGTTCCCCGGGGGGCTACACCTTC.

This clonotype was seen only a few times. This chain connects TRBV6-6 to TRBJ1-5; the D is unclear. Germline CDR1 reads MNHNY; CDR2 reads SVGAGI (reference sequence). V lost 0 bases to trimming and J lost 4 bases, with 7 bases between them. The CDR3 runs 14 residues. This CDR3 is CASSYSGRNQPQHF. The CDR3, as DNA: TGTGCCAGCAGTTACTCCGGCAGAAATCAGCCCCAGCATTTT.

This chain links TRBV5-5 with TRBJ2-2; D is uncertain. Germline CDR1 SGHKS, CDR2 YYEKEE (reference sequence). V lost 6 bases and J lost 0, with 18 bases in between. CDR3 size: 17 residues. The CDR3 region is CASTEPQGYSNTGELFF. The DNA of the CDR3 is TGTGCCAGCACCGAACCACAAGGGTATTCGAACACCGGGGAGCTGTTTTTT.

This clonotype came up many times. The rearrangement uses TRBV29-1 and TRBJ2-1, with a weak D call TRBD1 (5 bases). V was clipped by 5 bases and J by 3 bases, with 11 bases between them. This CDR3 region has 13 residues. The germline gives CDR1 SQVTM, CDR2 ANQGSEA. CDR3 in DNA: TGCAGCGTTAGGGGTGACCTCTACAATGAGCAGTTCTTC. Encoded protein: CSVRGDLYNEQFF.

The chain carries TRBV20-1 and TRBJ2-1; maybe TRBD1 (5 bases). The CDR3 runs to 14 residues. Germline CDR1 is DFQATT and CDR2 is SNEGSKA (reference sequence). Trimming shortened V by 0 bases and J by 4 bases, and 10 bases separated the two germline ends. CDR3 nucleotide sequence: TGCAGTGCTAGAGATTTGGGGCCATACAATGAGCAGTTCTTC. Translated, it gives CSARDLGPYNEQFF.

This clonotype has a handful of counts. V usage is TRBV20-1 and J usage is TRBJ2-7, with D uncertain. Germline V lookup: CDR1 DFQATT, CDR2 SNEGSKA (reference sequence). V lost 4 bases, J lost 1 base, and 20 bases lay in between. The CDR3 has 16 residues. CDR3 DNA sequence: TGCAGTGCTACCGGGTTTCGTTTAGGGCTATCCTACGAGCAGTACTTC. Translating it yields CSATGFRLGLSYEQYF.

CDR3 in DNA: TGTGCCAGCAGTCCTAGACAGGGGGCCTACGAGCAGTACTTC. This translates into CASSPRQGAYEQYF. This chain uses TRBV6-5 with TRBJ2-7; 9 bases align to TRBD1. Germline V gene sequence: CDR1 MNHEY, CDR2 SVGAGI. The ends lost 5 bases at V and 2 bases at J; junction bases unmatched: 4. This CDR3 comprises 14 residues.

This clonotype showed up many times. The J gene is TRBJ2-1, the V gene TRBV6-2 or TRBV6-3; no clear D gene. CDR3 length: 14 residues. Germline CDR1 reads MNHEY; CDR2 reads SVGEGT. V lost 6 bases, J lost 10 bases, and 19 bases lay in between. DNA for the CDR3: TGTGCCAGCAGCCCCAATTCGCCCGTAGGAGAGCAGTTCTTC. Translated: CASSPNSPVGEQFF.

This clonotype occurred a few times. The CDR3 coding sequence is TGCGCCAGCAGGAAGGGGAGAGGCACTGAAGCTTTCTTT. Its translation is CASRKGRGTEAFF. The rearrangement joins TRBV5-1 to TRBJ1-1; D may be TRBD1 (5 bases). V dropped 5 bases and J dropped 4 bases, with 12 bases sitting between them. Germline-derived CDR1 and CDR2 are SGHRS and YFSETQ. The CDR3 covers 13 residues.